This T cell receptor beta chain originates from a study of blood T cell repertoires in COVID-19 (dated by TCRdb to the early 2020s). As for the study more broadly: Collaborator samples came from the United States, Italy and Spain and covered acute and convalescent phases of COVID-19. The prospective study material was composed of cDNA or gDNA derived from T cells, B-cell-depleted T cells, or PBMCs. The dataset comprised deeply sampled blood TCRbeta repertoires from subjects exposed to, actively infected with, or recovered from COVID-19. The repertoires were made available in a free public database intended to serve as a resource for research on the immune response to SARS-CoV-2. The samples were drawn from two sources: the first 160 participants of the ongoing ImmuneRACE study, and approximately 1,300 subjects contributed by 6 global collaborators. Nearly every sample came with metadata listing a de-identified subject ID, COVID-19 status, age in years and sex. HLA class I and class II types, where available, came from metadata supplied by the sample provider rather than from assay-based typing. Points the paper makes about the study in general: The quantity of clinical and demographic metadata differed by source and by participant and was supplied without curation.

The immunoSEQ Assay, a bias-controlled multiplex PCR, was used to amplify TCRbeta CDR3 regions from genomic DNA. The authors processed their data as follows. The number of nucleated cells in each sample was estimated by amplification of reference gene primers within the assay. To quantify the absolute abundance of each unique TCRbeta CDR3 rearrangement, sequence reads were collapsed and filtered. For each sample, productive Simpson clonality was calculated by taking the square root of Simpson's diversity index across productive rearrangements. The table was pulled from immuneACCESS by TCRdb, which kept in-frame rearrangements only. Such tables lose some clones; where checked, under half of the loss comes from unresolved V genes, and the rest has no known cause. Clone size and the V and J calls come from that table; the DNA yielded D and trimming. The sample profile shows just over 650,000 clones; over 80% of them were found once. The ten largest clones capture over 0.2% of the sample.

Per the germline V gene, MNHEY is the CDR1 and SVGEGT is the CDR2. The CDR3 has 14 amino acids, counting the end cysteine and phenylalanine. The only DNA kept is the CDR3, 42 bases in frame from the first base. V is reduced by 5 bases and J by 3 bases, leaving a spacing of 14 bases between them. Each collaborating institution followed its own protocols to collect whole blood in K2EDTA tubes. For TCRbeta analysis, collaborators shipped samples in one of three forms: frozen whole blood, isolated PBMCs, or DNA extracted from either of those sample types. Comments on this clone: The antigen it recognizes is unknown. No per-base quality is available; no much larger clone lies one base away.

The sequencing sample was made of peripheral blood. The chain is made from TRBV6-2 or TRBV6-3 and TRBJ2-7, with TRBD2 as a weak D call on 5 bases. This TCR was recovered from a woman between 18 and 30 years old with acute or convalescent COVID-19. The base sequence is TGTGCCAGCAGTCAACTTCCGGGAAGCTACGAGCAGTACTTC. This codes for CASSQLPGSYEQYF.